These 24 T cell receptor beta chains share one sample of origin, sequenced in a study of T-cell memory formation after mild COVID-19 (dated by TCRdb to about 2021). To prepare the library, 5' RACE was applied. The sequencing machine was an Illumina NovaSeq 6000. The public reads were run again by TCRdb, first through fastp at Q25 and then through MiXCR, and only productive beta chains were kept. When rows share a CDR3 protein, they turn into one entry using the most common DNA and genes. For this sample the table gives hundreds of thousands of distinct CDR3 sequences, of which approximately 14% were detected only once. Around 22% of the sample rests with the top ten. Sample: PBMCs or a T cell subset sorted from them (not recorded which). The receptors here all came from a man between 18 and 35 years old who had mild COVID-19 (a few samples of this study predate the infection). The sample titles of this study are shuffled in the database, so cell type and time point are left out; the donor was told from shared clones.

A few counts support this clonotype. V and J are TRBV6-2 or TRBV6-3 and TRBJ2-3; D remains unclear. CDR3 length: 16 residues. From germline, CDR1 is MNHEY and CDR2 SVGEGT. V shed 7 bases and J shed 2 bases, with 19 bases lying between them. CDR3 nucleotide sequence: TGTGCCAGCACAGCGAAGCCAGCTTTTGACACAGATACGCAGTATTTT. It is translated as CASTAKPAFDTDTQYF.

The chain couples TRBV19 to TRBJ2-1, with D possibly TRBD1 on 6 matching bases. The V gene lost 10 bases and the J gene lost 4 bases, with 14 bases spanning the gap. Germline CDR1 and CDR2: LNHDA and SQIVND (reference sequence). This CDR3 contains 13 residues. In nucleotides, the CDR3 is TGTGCCACTAGCCGAGACAGGTACAATGAGCAGTTCTTC. Its translation: CATSRDRYNEQFF.

V usage is TRBV7-6 and J usage is TRBJ2-3; 7 positions agree with TRBD1. With V trimmed by 4 bases and J by 1 base, 8 bases remained unmatched. The CDR3 spans 16 residues. Germline CDR1 SGHVS, CDR2 FNYEAQ. The CDR3 DNA reads TGTGCCAGCAGCTCCCGACAGGGTGGTGGCACAGATACGCAGTATTTT. Translation gives CASSSRQGGGTDTQYF.

The rearrangement uses TRBV11-2 and TRBJ1-1, with TRBD1 matching 8 bases. CDR1 is SGHAT and CDR2 is FQNNGV in the germline V gene. CDR3 length: 15 residues. V lost 2 bases, J lost 5 bases, and 7 bases stayed unmatched. In nucleotides, the CDR3 is TGTGCCAGCAGCTTACAGGGGGCGCTGGGGACTGAAGCTTTCTTT. Translated, it gives CASSLQGALGTEAFF.

This clonotype turned up a few times. Just one base apart from a much larger clone, this may be a read error. The rearrangement links TRBV11-3 to TRBJ2-2; D call uncertain. The V gene lost 0 bases and the J gene lost 7 bases, with 3 bases spanning the gap. This CDR3 spans 12 amino acids. Per germline, CDR1 SGHNT and CDR2 YENEEA. The CDR3 reads CASSLDGGELFF. In DNA form, the CDR3 reads TGTGCCAGCAGCTTAGATGGCGGGGAGCTGTTTTTT.

The chain recombines TRBV27 with TRBJ1-2, with TRBD1 matching over 8 bases. V shed 6 bases and J 5 bases; nucleotides not matched to a gene: 5. This CDR3 contains 13 residues. The germline gives CDR1 MNHEY, CDR2 SMNVEV (reference sequence). The CDR3 nucleotides read TGTGCCAGCAGCGGACAGGGAAAATATGGCTACACCTTC. Amino acids: CASSGQGKYGYTF.

This clonotype was recorded many times. The DNA of the CDR3 is TGTGCCACCAGTGATAGGGTAGCGGGGGCCAACAATGAGCAGTTCTTC. It yields the protein CATSDRVAGANNEQFF. The rearrangement uses TRBV24-1 and TRBJ2-1, with 9 positions matching TRBD2. From germline, CDR1 is KGHDR and CDR2 SFDVKD. This CDR3 has 16 amino acids. V was pared by 3 bases and J by 5 bases, with 7 bases of the junction left unmatched.

This clonotype appeared many times. The V call is TRBV4-1, the J call TRBJ2-7; D gene ambiguous. Trimming took 1 base from V and 11 from J, leaving 9 bases between them. Germline assignment: CDR1 MGHRA and CDR2 YSYEKL. The CDR3 covers 11 residues. Here the CDR3 DNA reads TGCGCCAGCAGCCAAGGGCTGTTGAAGTACTTC. Translation: CASSQGLLKYF.

J is TRBJ2-7 and V is TRBV3-1, with 13 bases identical to TRBD2. Germline values: CDR1 LGHDT, CDR2 YNNKEL (reference sequence). This CDR3 spans 15 amino acids. The V and J ends lost 1 base and 3 bases, in that order; junction bases with no gene match: 0. As DNA, the CDR3 is TGTGCCAGCAGCCAAGGGACTAGCGGGGGCTACGAGCAGTACTTC. It codes for CASSQGTSGGYEQYF.

V and J are TRBV29-1 and TRBJ2-3, with D uncertain. There are 13 residues in the CDR3. Germline V gives CDR1 SQVTM, CDR2 ANQGSEA. V was pared by 7 bases and J by 0 bases, with 11 bases between. CDR3: CSAVTFSTDTQYF. The CDR3 bases are TGCAGCGCCGTCACCTTTAGCACAGATACGCAGTATTTT.

In this sample, this clonotype turned up a few times. The chain has TRBV4-1 and TRBJ1-4; TRBD1 might be the D (5 bases). Trimming left V 2 bases short and J 8 bases short, with 30 bases between. The CDR3 sequence is 20 residues long. Germline CDR1 reads MGHRA; CDR2 reads YSYEKL. Here the CDR3 DNA reads TGCGCCAGCAGCCAAAAGGGTGCAGGGACCGGGCGAGATCCGTACGAAAAACTGTTTTTT. Protein sequence: CASSQKGAGTGRDPYEKLFF.

The CDR3 here is CASSQGEWRGEQFF. CDR3 sequence (DNA): TGCGCCAGCAGCCAAGGGGAATGGAGGGGTGAGCAGTTCTTC. This chain links TRBV4-3 with TRBJ2-1, with D tentatively TRBD2 (6 bases). CDR3 length equals 14 residues. Trimming pared 1 base from V and 9 bases from J, leaving 13 bases between. The germline gives CDR1 LGHNA, CDR2 YSLEER.

This clonotype appeared many times. In DNA form, the CDR3 reads TGTGCCAGCAGCGGGGGGACGGGGGAGACCCAGTACTTC. Amino acid sequence: CASSGGTGETQYF. The chain combines TRBV5-6 with TRBJ2-5; a weak D match, TRBD2 (6 bases). Trimming took 4 bases from V and 5 from J, leaving 12 bases between them. The germline gives CDR1 SGHDT, CDR2 YYEEEE. The CDR3 has 13 amino acids.

The sample holds a few counts of this clonotype. The J gene is TRBJ2-1, the V gene TRBV4-1; the match to TRBD2 covers 8 bases. CDR1 is MGHRA and CDR2 is YSYEKL in the germline V gene. The V gene end was trimmed by 4 bases and the J gene end by 5 bases; junction bases not matched to a gene: 7. This CDR3 spans 15 amino acids. CDR3 bases: TGCGCCAGCAGCCCATTCGGGGGGGCCGACAATGAGCAGTTCTTC. This encodes CASSPFGGADNEQFF.

This clonotype appeared a few times. The chain combines TRBV4-3 with TRBJ2-5, with D possibly being TRBD1 or TRBD2 (5 bases each). V was trimmed by 0 bases and J by 6 bases, leaving 11 bases between them. Germline V gene sequence: CDR1 LGHNA, CDR2 YSLEER. The CDR3 totals 14 residues. As DNA, the CDR3 is TGCGCCAGCAGCCAAGAGTCCTCGGGGCAGACCCAGTACTTC. As protein: CASSQESSGQTQYF.

At least ten counts were recorded for this clonotype. The chain joins TRBV5-6 to TRBJ2-5; the D is unclear. Germline CDR1 reads SGHDT; CDR2 reads YYEEEE. V was shortened by 4 bases and J by 2 bases, with 12 bases between the two germline ends. This CDR3 has 14 amino acids. The chain's CDR3 is CASSRPGLQETQYF. CDR3 nucleotide sequence: TGTGCCAGCAGCAGGCCGGGCCTTCAAGAGACCCAGTACTTC.

For the CDR3, the DNA is TGCGCCAGCAGCCCTGACAGGGCCGCGCGGGGTGAAAGTGGCTACACCTTC. Translation gives CASSPDRAARGESGYTF. This chain connects TRBV5-1 to TRBJ1-2; 7 nucleotides align to TRBD1. Germline CDR1 reads SGHRS; CDR2 reads YFSETQ. After removal of 4 bases from V and 7 bases from J, the junction contained 19 bases not matched to a gene. CDR3 length: 17 residues.

This clonotype showed up just a few times. The CDR3 is CSASSNQGGSYNEQFF. CDR3 in DNA: TGCAGTGCTAGTTCTAATCAGGGTGGCTCCTACAATGAGCAGTTCTTC. The chain couples TRBV20-1 to TRBJ2-1, with D perhaps TRBD1 (5 bases). The CDR3 extends over 16 amino acids. The V and J ends lost 3 bases and 0 bases respectively, with 15 bases between them. Germline V gives CDR1 DFQATT, CDR2 SNEGSKA (reference sequence).

The table lists this clonotype with a few counts. The rearrangement joins TRBV3-1 to TRBJ2-4, with D unresolved. The CDR3 contains 15 residues. CDR1 LGHDT and CDR2 YNNKEL come from the germline V gene (reference sequence). Trimming took off 4 bases at V and 10 bases at J, with 20 bases between the two ends. CDR3 sequence (DNA): TGTGCCAGCAGCCTTGGCAGCCCCTCCCTGGTTATTCAGTACTTC. Its protein is CASSLGSPSLVIQYF.

In this sample, this clonotype turned up a few times. Written as DNA, the CDR3 is TGTGCCAGCTCACCACCGGGAGCGGGGGAAGCGGGAGATACGCAGTATTTT. It yields the protein CASSPPGAGEAGDTQYF. The chain has TRBV18 and TRBJ2-3; 8 bases agree with TRBD2. The CDR3 has 17 amino acids. Germline CDR1 is KGHSH and CDR2 is LQKENI. J was trimmed by 5 bases and V by 0 bases; bases with no gene match: 10. Full variable domain (rest looked up from reference TRBV18 and TRBJ2-3): NAGVMQNPRHLVRRRGQEARLRCSPMKGHSHVYWYRQLPEEGLKFMVYLQKENIIDESGMPKERFSAEFPKEGPSILRIQQVVRGDSAAYFCASSPPGAGEAGDTQYFGPGTRLTVL.

About this clonotype: At one end the junction does not follow the germline gene, possibly because of a read error. This chain uses TRBV7-2 with TRBJ1-1, with D unclear. CDR1 and CDR2 from the germline V gene are SGHTA and FQGNSA. The CDR3 consists of 12 residues. CDR3 nucleotides: TGTGCCAGCAGCTTAGTCTCCGGCAGACCGAATTTT. Encoded protein: CASSLVSGRPNF. Full variable domain (missing parts from reference TRBV7-2 and TRBJ1-1): GAGVSQSPSNKVTEKGKDVELRCDPISGHTALYWYRQSLGQGLEFLIYFQGNSAPDKSGLPSDRFSAERTGGSVSTLTIQRTQQEDSAVYLCASSLVSGRPNFGQGTRLTVV.

The J gene is TRBJ2-7, the V gene TRBV15; a possible D gene is TRBD1 (6 bases). CDR1 and CDR2 from the germline V gene are LNHNV and YYDKDF (reference sequence). Trimming took off 11 bases at V and 6 bases at J, with 20 bases between the two ends. This CDR3 region has 13 residues. CDR3 DNA sequence: TGTGCCCTCCTCCGACAGGCCCTAGGCGAGCAGTACGTC. Encoded protein: CALLRQALGEQYV.

The table lists this clonotype with many counts. The chain combines TRBV12-3 or TRBV12-4 with TRBJ2-7; D call uncertain. The length of the CDR3 is 14 residues. V lost 3 bases and J lost 0, with 9 bases in between. The CDR3 nucleotides read TGTGCCAGCAGTTTGACTTCCGCCTCCTACGAGCAGTACTTC. Translated, it gives CASSLTSASYEQYF.

This clonotype came up a few times. The V call is TRBV6-2 or TRBV6-3, the J call TRBJ1-5, with D possibly TRBD1 on 5 matching bases. With 0 bases removed from V and 4 bases from J, the gap between germline ends came to 7 bases. Per the germline V gene, CDR1 is MNHEY and CDR2 is SVGEGT. The CDR3 is 14 amino acids. This chain's CDR3 is CASSYSTANQPQHF. DNA of the CDR3: TGTGCCAGCAGTTACTCGACAGCAAATCAGCCCCAGCATTTT.